These 31 T cell receptor beta chains share one sample of origin, sequenced in a study of T cells after posttransplantation cyclophosphamide. The protocol was immunoSEQ multiplex PCR, while the TCRdb copy is restricted to in-frame clones and leaves out a portion. The table has more than 10,000 clones, about 83% seen once. Input material: memory CD4+ T cells sorted from PBMCs. These receptors originate from a man aged 50-60 years in good health, CMV-negative, and a related stem cell transplant donor.

The chain is built from TRBV5-8 and TRBJ1-2; tentative D call: TRBD1 (5 bases). Deletions cut 4 bases from V and 4 bases from J, with 17 bases between. Germline CDR1 is SGHTS and CDR2 is YDEGEE. The CDR3 contains 15 residues. DNA for the CDR3: TGTGCCAGCAGCGGCGGAACAGGTTACCGCTATGGCTACACCTTC. It yields the protein CASSGGTGYRYGYTF.

A few counts support this clone. The chain recombines TRBV10-3 with TRBJ2-7; 7 nucleotides align to TRBD2. V was clipped by 6 bases and J by 6 bases; unmatched bases: 14. The CDR3 is 15 residues long. The V gene's germline CDR1 is ENHRY and CDR2 SYGVKD. CDR3 nucleotides: TGTGCCATCAGGCGACCCTCTAGCGGCCCATTCGAGCAGTACTTC. It translates to CAIRRPSSGPFEQYF.

The chain recombines TRBV10-2 with TRBJ1-2; 8 nucleotides align to TRBD1. The V gene end was trimmed by 6 bases and the J gene end by 6 bases; junction bases not matched to a gene: 6. The CDR3 runs 13 residues. Per germline, CDR1 WSHSY and CDR2 SAAADI. The CDR3 sequence is CASSVGQGNGYTF. The CDR3 coding sequence is TGCGCCAGCAGCGTAGGACAGGGAAATGGCTACACCTTC.

V usage is TRBV7-9 and J usage is TRBJ2-4, with D unclear. The V gene lost 5 bases and the J gene lost 6 bases, with 17 bases spanning the gap. The CDR3 spans 15 residues. CDR1 and CDR2 (germline): SEHNR, FQNEAQ (reference sequence). As DNA, the CDR3 is TGTGCCAGCAGCCCGCCATTGAGGCTCGGAAACATTCAGTACTTC. Its translation is CASSPPLRLGNIQYF.

This clone was detected a few times. The rearrangement uses TRBV7-2 and TRBJ2-7, with D perhaps matching TRBD1 (5 bases). Germline V gene data show CDR1 as SGHTA and CDR2 as FQGNSA. Trimming removed 2 bases from V and 0 bases from J, with 17 bases in between. The CDR3 length is 17 residues. In nucleotides, the CDR3 is TGTGCCAGCAGCTTAAAGGGTTGGGGCGTAAGCTCCTACGAGCAGTACTTC. Its translation is CASSLKGWGVSSYEQYF. The complete variable domain, with remaining parts taken from reference TRBV7-2 and TRBJ2-7, reads GAGVSQSPSNKVTEKGKDVELRCDPISGHTALYWYRQSLGQGLEFLIYFQGNSAPDKSGLPSDRFSAERTGGSVSTLTIQRTQQEDSAVYLCASSLKGWGVSSYEQYFGPGTRLTVT.

The chain couples TRBV7-9 to TRBJ2-1; D possibly corresponds to TRBD1 (5 bases). The V end was cut by 8 bases, the J end by 0 bases, with 17 bases between. This CDR3 is 16 amino acids long. The germline V gene has CDR1 SEHNR and CDR2 FQNEAQ (reference sequence). CDR3 nucleotides: TGTGCCAGCTATTCGCAGGGTTTAAGCTCCTACAATGAGCAGTTCTTC. It specifies CASYSQGLSSYNEQFF.

This clone has a single count. V is TRBV7-9 and J is TRBJ2-1; 11 bases align to TRBD1. V gave up 5 bases and J gave up 6 bases; unmatched junction bases: 9. Per germline, CDR1 SEHNR and CDR2 FQNEAQ (reference sequence). This CDR3 is 16 amino acids long. The CDR3 nucleotides read TGTGCCAGCAGCGGCCGACCGGGACAGGGGGTCAATGAGCAGTTCTTC. This sequence encodes CASSGRPGQGVNEQFF.

This clone came up a few times. The rearrangement joins TRBV4-1 to TRBJ2-1; 8 bases align to TRBD2. CDR3 length: 19 amino acids. Germline CDR1 reads MGHRA; CDR2 reads YSYEKL. V lost 0 bases and J lost 5; bases outside the gene matches: 15. The CDR3 loop is CASSQDSSISGSPHNEQFF. The CDR3 DNA sequence: TGCGCCAGCAGCCAAGACTCTTCCATCAGCGGGAGTCCCCACAATGAGCAGTTCTTC.

The rearrangement uses TRBV6-5 and TRBJ2-3; D possibly corresponds to TRBD1 (6 bases). Trimming shortened V by 8 bases and J by 3 bases, and 15 bases separated the two germline ends. The CDR3 sequence is 14 residues long. Looked up from germline, CDR1 is MNHEY and CDR2 is SVGAGI. CDR3 sequence reads: CASQDRRRTDTQYF. For the CDR3, the DNA is TGTGCCAGCCAAGACAGGAGAAGGACAGATACGCAGTATTTT.

The chain employs TRBV4-3 and TRBJ1-3; possibly TRBD1 for D (5 bases). Deletions cut 0 bases from V and 0 bases from J, with 9 bases between. The CDR3 is 16 amino acids. Germline V gives CDR1 LGHNA, CDR2 YSLEER. CDR3 coding DNA: TGCGCCAGCAGCCAAGATGGGAGGGGCTCTGGAAACACCATATATTTT. Protein: CASSQDGRGSGNTIYF.

The chain carries TRBV2 and TRBJ2-7, with no clear D. Germline values: CDR1 SNHLY, CDR2 FYNNEI. Trimming took off 0 bases at V and 1 base at J, with 7 bases between the two ends. This CDR3 has 14 amino acids. CDR3 bases: TGTGCCAGCAGTGAAGCTTCCTATTCCTACGAGCAGTACTTC. This gives the protein CASSEASYSYEQYF. The full variable domain, in which reference TRBV2 and TRBJ2-7 provide the parts outside the CDR3, is EPEVTQTPSHQVTQMGQEVILRCVPISNHLYFYWYRQILGQKVEFLVSFYNNEISEKSEIFDDQFSVERPDGSNFTLKIRSTKLEDSAMYFCASSEASYSYEQYFGPGTRLTVT.

The rearrangement links TRBV23-1 to TRBJ2-2, with a tentative D call TRBD2 (6 bases). TRBV23-1 carries the ORF label, with uncertain function. The CDR3 sequence is 16 residues long. Trimming took 4 bases from V and 2 from J, leaving 14 bases between them. CDR3 in DNA: TGCGCCAGCAGTCTTTTTCGGGACTCAAACACCGGGGAGCTGTTTTTT. Protein sequence: CASSLFRDSNTGELFF.

V and J are TRBV18 and TRBJ2-5; a weak D match, TRBD2 (5 bases). Judging by the DNA end, TRBJ2-7 fits better; the J call may be wrong. Germline CDR1 KGHSH, CDR2 LQKENI. The CDR3 runs to 15 residues. The CDR3 region is CASSPADWASYEQYF. CDR3 DNA: TGTGCCAGCTCACCCGCGGACTGGGCGTCCTACGAGCAGTACTTC.

The chain combines TRBV29-1 with TRBJ2-7, with TRBD2 matching over 9 bases. J was trimmed by 7 bases and V by 4 bases; bases with no gene match: 11. There are 14 residues in the CDR3. Germline V gives CDR1 SQVTM, CDR2 ANQGSEA. DNA of the CDR3: TGCAGCGTTGTTCAGGGACTAGCCGGAGGGGAGCAGTACTTC. This sequence encodes CSVVQGLAGGEQYF.

V gene TRBV6-5 combines with J gene TRBJ2-3, with no clear D. CDR3 length: 15 residues. The ends were cut back, 5 bases at V and 1 base at J, with 13 bases in the middle. CDR1 and CDR2 from the germline V gene are MNHEY and SVGAGI. CDR3 in DNA: TGTGCCAGCAGTCTGGCCATGGCGGGCACAGATACGCAGTATTTT. Encoded protein: CASSLAMAGTDTQYF.

This clone has only one observation. This sequence joins TRBV15 and TRBJ2-5, with D tentatively TRBD2 (6 bases). Per germline, CDR1 LNHNV and CDR2 YYDKDF (reference sequence). Trimming cost V 5 bases and J 1 base, with 14 bases left between them. The CDR3 runs 15 residues. This CDR3 reads CATSSLGGFQETQYF. The CDR3 coding sequence is TGTGCCACCAGCTCCCTGGGAGGATTCCAAGAGACCCAGTACTTC.

The rearrangement uses TRBV21-1 and TRBJ2-1; TRBD2 reflects the table's D call only, with no check against the DNA. TRBV21-1 is assigned pseudogene status. CDR3 size: 15 residues. The CDR3 region has the DNA TGTGCCAGCAGCAAAAGGGCAGGGAGGGGCAATGAGCAGTTCTTC. This encodes CASSKRAGRGNEQFF.

The V gene is TRBV2, the J gene TRBJ1-4, with a weak D call TRBD1 (6 bases). V lost 0 bases to trimming and J lost 11 bases, with 13 bases between them. Germline V gene sequence: CDR1 SNHLY, CDR2 FYNNEI. The CDR3 length is 14 residues. CDR3 residues: CASSEARARGKLFF. The CDR3, as DNA: TGTGCCAGCAGTGAAGCGCGGGCAAGGGGGAAACTGTTTTTT.

The rearrangement uses TRBV6-1 and TRBJ1-5; the D gene is possibly TRBD1 (5 bases). Trimming removed 2 bases from V and 7 bases from J, with 9 bases in between. Germline V gene sequence: CDR1 MNHNS, CDR2 SASEGT. This CDR3 has 13 amino acids. CDR3 amino acids: CASSESDNQPQHF. In DNA, the CDR3 is TGTGCCAGCAGTGAATCGGACAACCAGCCCCAGCATTTT.

The chain joins TRBV4-2 to TRBJ2-3; TRBD2 agrees at 9 bases. There are 15 residues in the CDR3. V lost 3 bases and J lost 3; bases outside the gene matches: 4. Germline CDR1 reads LGHNA; CDR2 reads YNFKEQ. CDR3: CASSQGLAGTDTQYF. In nucleotides, the CDR3 is TGTGCCAGCAGCCAGGGCCTAGCGGGAACAGATACGCAGTATTTT.

The chain is built from TRBV30 and TRBJ1-4; D might be TRBD1 (5 bases). V shed 4 bases and J shed 5 bases, with 14 bases lying between them. Germline V gives CDR1 GTSNPN, CDR2 SVGIG (reference sequence). CDR3 length equals 14 residues. The CDR3 DNA follows: TGTGCCTGGACGCGAGGACACCCGAATGAAAAACTGTTTTTT. Residues: CAWTRGHPNEKLFF.

V and J are TRBV29-1 and TRBJ1-4, with 9 bases fitting TRBD1. The CDR3 has 14 amino acids. The germline V gene encodes CDR1 SQVTM and CDR2 ANQGSEA. Trimming removed 7 bases from V and 8 bases from J; junction bases left unmatched: 11. DNA of the CDR3: TGCAGCGCCTCCCGGGACAGGGTTGGCGAAAAACTGTTTTTT. It codes for CSASRDRVGEKLFF.

The chain carries TRBV7-9 and TRBJ2-5; perhaps TRBD1 as D (6 bases). V was pared by 1 base and J by 5 bases, with 14 bases between. The CDR3 is made up of 15 amino acids. In germline, CDR1 is SEHNR, CDR2 FQNEAQ (reference sequence). CDR3: CASSLGDRMVETQYF. CDR3 nucleotides: TGTGCCAGCAGCTTAGGAGACAGGATGGTTGAGACCCAGTACTTC.

The V gene is TRBV4-3, the J gene TRBJ1-2; TRBD1 agrees at 7 bases. The length of the CDR3 is 15 residues. V was clipped by 0 bases and J by 7 bases; unmatched bases: 8. CDR1 and CDR2 (germline): LGHNA, YSLEER. The DNA of the CDR3 is TGCGCCAGCAGCCAAGACAGGGGGACGGGGACTGGCTACACCTTC. Translated: CASSQDRGTGTGYTF.

The chain has TRBV4-2 and TRBJ1-4, with 10 bases aligning to TRBD1. The CDR3 runs 16 residues. The V segment lost 4 bases and the J segment 8 bases; nucleotides outside the gene matches: 10. Germline-derived CDR1 and CDR2 are LGHNA and YNFKEQ. The CDR3 DNA sequence: TGTGCCAGCAGCCCAATCCCGAGGACAGGGGGGGAAAAACTGTTTTTT. Translation: CASSPIPRTGGEKLFF.

The chain joins TRBV7-8 to TRBJ2-7; D gene unclear. This CDR3 is built from 15 residues. Germline lookup yields CDR1 SGHVS and CDR2 FQNEAQ. The V and J ends lost 1 base and 0 bases respectively, with 10 bases between them. The CDR3 is CASSLGSVGSYEQYF. As DNA, the CDR3 is TGTGCCAGCAGCTTAGGAAGCGTAGGCTCCTACGAGCAGTACTTC.

The chain recombines TRBV7-8 with TRBJ2-5, with 8 bases that match TRBD1. The V and J ends lost 2 bases and 2 bases, in that order; junction bases with no gene match: 7. The germline gives CDR1 SGHVS, CDR2 FQNEAQ. The CDR3 is made up of 16 amino acids. Here the CDR3 reads CASSLQGARQQETQYF. CDR3 DNA sequence: TGTGCCAGCAGCTTACAGGGGGCGCGTCAACAAGAGACCCAGTACTTC.

The V gene is TRBV27, the J gene TRBJ1-2; possibly TRBD1 for D (5 bases). CDR3 length: 13 residues. Trimming left V 7 bases short and J 8 bases short, with 17 bases between. Germline loops: CDR1 MNHEY, CDR2 SMNVEV (reference sequence). The CDR3 protein is CASTPQGGYGYTF. The CDR3 region has the DNA TGTGCCAGCACCCCTCAGGGAGGATACGGCTACACCTTC.

The CDR3, as DNA: TGTGCCAGCAGCCCCATGACAGGGTCAGAGACCCAGTACTTC. It yields the protein CASSPMTGSETQYF. The chain links TRBV5-5 to TRBJ2-5, with TRBD1 matching over 7 bases. V was pared by 4 bases and J by 4 bases, with 7 bases of the junction left unmatched. This CDR3 is 14 amino acids long. Germline V CDR1 and CDR2: SGHKS, YYEKEE (reference sequence).

The chain joins TRBV6-1 to TRBJ1-5; 7 bases match TRBD1. CDR1 MNHNS and CDR2 SASEGT come from the germline V gene. This CDR3 has 13 residues. J gave up 4 bases and V 10 bases, and 7 bases lay outside the gene matches. The CDR3 DNA is TGTGCCATCGAAAAGGACAGGAATCAGCCCCAGCATTTT. Its translation is CAIEKDRNQPQHF.

This chain uses TRBV7-3 with TRBJ2-6; D remains ambiguous. Trimming took off 4 bases at V and 0 bases at J, with 10 bases between the two ends. The CDR3 extends over 16 amino acids. Germline CDR1 reads SGHTA; CDR2 reads FQGTGA. CDR3 in DNA: TGTGCCAGCAGCTCCTCCAGATACTCTGGGGCCAACGTCCTGACTTTC. This sequence encodes CASSSSRYSGANVLTF.